Below, 5 T cell receptor beta chains from the same sample are listed, as sequenced in a study of blood T cell repertoires in COVID-19. Sequencing used immunoSEQ multiplex PCR; TCRdb keeps in-frame clones, though not all of them. The table lists 400,000 or so clones, 88% of them singletons. The material sequenced was PBMCs or T cells enriched from blood (not recorded which). The receptors derive from a woman between 40 and 50 years old with acute COVID-19.

The chain recombines TRBV5-1 with TRBJ2-7; TRBD1 is a possible D gene (6 bases). Germline CDR1 and CDR2: SGHRS and YFSETQ. The CDR3 has 14 residues. The V gene lost 3 bases and the J gene lost 1 base, with 11 bases spanning the gap. CDR3 amino acids: CASSYPGDSYEQYF. The CDR3 bases are TGCGCCAGCAGCTACCCAGGGGATTCCTACGAGCAGTACTTC.

The rearrangement links TRBV18 to TRBJ2-5, with 8 bases identical to TRBD1. The length of the CDR3 is 13 residues. Germline V gene sequence: CDR1 KGHSH, CDR2 LQKENI. With 5 bases clipped from V and 5 bases from J, the junction kept 4 bases outside the gene matches. Here the CDR3 reads CASSSQGAETQYF. The DNA of the CDR3 is TGTGCCAGCTCATCCCAGGGGGCCGAGACCCAGTACTTC.

J is TRBJ2-1 and V is TRBV7-9; 9 nucleotides line up with TRBD1. Germline-derived CDR1 and CDR2 are SEHNR and FQNEAQ (reference sequence). This CDR3 contains 16 residues. V was pared by 1 base and J by 11 bases, with 12 bases of the junction left unmatched. The CDR3 here is CASSLGGTGYTMKQFF. CDR3 DNA: TGTGCCAGCAGCTTAGGAGGGACAGGGTATACAATGAAGCAGTTCTTC.

CDR3 DNA: TGTGCCAGCAGCCAAATCTTGACAGGGGACTATGGCTACACCTTC. It encodes CASSQILTGDYGYTF. This chain uses TRBV14 with TRBJ1-2; TRBD1 matches at 8 bases. Germline V CDR1 and CDR2: SGHDN, FVKESK. The CDR3 is 15 residues long. V gave up 2 bases and J gave up 3 bases; unmatched junction bases: 5. Filled out from reference TRBV14 and TRBJ1-2, the complete variable domain reads EAGVTQFPSHSVIEKGQTVTLRCDPISGHDNLYWYRRVMGKEIKFLLHFVKESKQDESGMPNNRFLAERTGGTYSTLKVQPAELEDSGVYFCASSQILTGDYGYTFGSGTRLTVV.

The chain employs TRBV4-1 and TRBJ1-3; D remains unclear. CDR1 MGHRA and CDR2 YSYEKL come from the germline V gene. Trimming cost V 2 bases and J 0 bases, with 8 bases left between them. This CDR3 contains 15 residues. This chain's CDR3 is CASSQPRRSGNTIYF. The CDR3 DNA sequence: TGCGCCAGCAGCCAACCCAGGCGCTCTGGAAACACCATATATTTT.